These T cell receptor beta chains were read from a single sample in a study of T cells in Graves' hyperthyroidism and ophthalmopathy. One entry per CDR3 protein, called by TCRdb with MiXCR from the multiplex PCR reads. The table includes 89,000 or so distinct CDR3 sequences, roughly 40% detected once. The sequencing sample was made of peripheral blood or thyroid tissue (not recorded which). All receptors derive from a woman between 25 and 40 years old with Graves' hyperthyroidism. CDR3s include the opening cysteine and the closing phenylalanine or tryptophan.

TRBV2	TRBJ1-2	CASRAQGASNYGYTF
TRBV7-2	TRBJ1-1	CASSGVGVWGAFF
TRBV12-3/TRBV12-4	TRBJ1-4	CASSLGGGTANEKLFF
TRBV4-2	TRBJ2-3	CASSQAFGRDTQYF
TRBV20-1	TRBJ1-2	CSARRTVSNYGYTF
TRBV7-2	TRBJ2-3	CASRTGHGTDTQYF
TRBV20-1	TRBJ2-7	CSASGTSAGYEQYF
TRBV20-1	TRBJ1-1	CSAIGLAGPEAFF
TRBV2	TRBJ2-7	CASSPPGLTFSYEQYF
TRBV6-5	TRBJ2-2	CASSYSLVTISNTGELFF
TRBV10-3	TRBJ2-7	CAISGSLAVPLEQYF
TRBV7-2	TRBJ1-1	CTSSAGVGVAEAFF
TRBV24-1	TRBJ1-5	CATSAWDQPQHF
TRBV27	TRBJ1-2	CASSLGQGYGYTF
TRBV3-1	TRBJ1-4	CASSQDRDRGGPSNEKLFF
TRBV13	TRBJ2-1	CASSSGTQNEQFF
TRBV20-1	TRBJ2-5	CSARPSGQETQYF
TRBV14	TRBJ2-7	CASSQEASFYEQYF
TRBV14	TRBJ2-3	CASSQEDFGGLADSTDTQYF
TRBV7-9	TRBJ2-7	CASSTVYEQYF
TRBV7-9	TRBJ2-3	CASRPLTDTQYF
TRBV7-8	TRBJ2-3	CASSLVWVDTQYF
TRBV9	TRBJ2-7	CASSVGQGSPRSSYEQYF
TRBV5-6	TRBJ1-4	CASSSTGATKKLFF